The rows below give T cell receptor beta chains drawn from one sample of a study of blood T cell repertoires in COVID-19. The repertoire was sequenced with immunoSEQ multiplex PCR; TCRdb's copy has only in-frame clones and lacks some. The table shows 250,000 to 350,000 clones, with roughly 83% occurring only once. Sequences were obtained from peripheral blood. The source is a human donor with COVID-19, enrolled during active disease. The donor label of this sample is uncertain. CDR3s include the opening cysteine and the closing phenylalanine or tryptophan. A D gene is named only where the DNA matches it firmly. Size values are once, few and many counts, or a class for expanded clones, and some rows have none.

j_call d_call v_call clone_size cdr3_aa cdr3_nt
TRBJ1-1 NA TRBV7-3 NA CASSPGRNTEAFF TGTGCCAGCAGCCCCGGGAGGAACACTGAAGCTTTCTTT
TRBJ1-4 TRBD1 TRBV28 NA CASRAGGMGEKLFF TGTGCCAGCAGAGCAGGGGGGATGGGTGAAAAACTGTTTTTT
TRBJ2-1 NA TRBV7-3 once CASSSAGLATYNEQFF TGTGCCAGCAGCTCCGCCGGGCTAGCGACCTACAATGAGCAGTTCTTC
TRBJ2-3 NA TRBV9 NA CASSPGASPSTDTQYF TGTGCCAGCAGCCCAGGGGCTAGCCCAAGCACAGATACGCAGTATTTT
TRBJ1-5 NA TRBV11-3 NA CASSLSRGNQPQHF TGTGCCAGCAGCTTATCCCGGGGCAATCAGCCCCAGCATTTT
TRBJ2-7 TRBD1 TRBV7-3 NA CASSLRGTGTDEQYF TGTGCCAGCAGCTTAAGGGGGACAGGGACCGACGAGCAGTACTTC
TRBJ1-1 NA TRBV7-9 NA CASSSITGMGTEAFF TGTGCCAGCAGCTCCATAACAGGGATGGGCACTGAAGCTTTCTTT
TRBJ2-5 TRBD2 TRBV29-1 NA CSSEVAGGGTQYF TGCAGCTCCGAGGTTGCGGGAGGTGGGACCCAGTACTTC
TRBJ1-4 NA TRBV29-1 NA CSVEGDKSEKLFF TGCAGCGTTGAAGGGGACAAGTCGGAAAAACTGTTTTTT
TRBJ2-7 TRBD1 TRBV6-1 NA CASSEPGQGSYEQYF TGTGCCAGCAGTGAACCGGGACAGGGCTCCTACGAGCAGTACTTC
TRBJ2-3 TRBD2 TRBV9 few CASSGEGDTQYF TGTGCCAGCAGCGGGGAGGGAGATACGCAGTATTTT
TRBJ2-5 NA TRBV11-2 once CASRENQETQYF TGTGCCAGCAGGGAGAACCAAGAGACCCAGTACTTC
TRBJ2-7 TRBD1 TRBV11-2 NA CASSSGGEQYF TGTGCCAGCAGCTCAGGGGGCGAGCAGTACTTC
TRBJ1-2 TRBD1 TRBV11-2 NA CASSLVAWGQTNYGYTF TGTGCCAGCAGCTTAGTGGCGTGGGGACAGACTAACTATGGCTACACCTTC
TRBJ1-2 TRBD1 TRBV27 NA CASSPPIGTGGYGYTF TGTGCCAGCAGCCCCCCGATTGGGACAGGAGGCTATGGCTACACCTTC
TRBJ1-5 TRBD1 TRBV2 once CASRDPLDRGRQPQHF TGTGCCAGCAGGGATCCCTTAGACAGGGGAAGGCAGCCCCAGCATTTT
TRBJ1-4 TRBD1 TRBV6-5 NA CASRTWTGKGEKLFF TGTGCCAGCAGAACTTGGACAGGGAAGGGTGAAAAACTGTTTTTT
TRBJ2-6 NA TRBV7-3 NA CASSLQGTGANVLTF TGTGCCAGCAGCCTCCAGGGGACTGGGGCCAACGTCCTGACTTTC
TRBJ2-2 TRBD1 TRBV5-1 once CASSEGQPTGELFF TGCGCCAGCAGCGAGGGACAGCCTACCGGGGAGCTGTTTTTT
TRBJ2-1 TRBD2 TRBV7-2 NA CASSLAGGPYNEQFF TGTGCCAGCAGCTTAGCGGGAGGGCCCTACAATGAGCAGTTCTTC
TRBJ2-3 NA TRBV7-3 NA CASSTGDSRDTQYF TGTGCCAGCAGCACAGGGGACTCACGGGATACGCAGTATTTT
TRBJ2-7 NA TRBV30 NA CAWSVGRGDYEQYF TGTGCCTGGAGTGTAGGCAGGGGGGACTACGAGCAGTACTTC
TRBJ2-3 NA TRBV19 NA CASSMGRTDTQYF TGTGCCAGTAGTATGGGCCGCACAGATACGCAGTATTTT
TRBJ1-1 NA TRBV25-1 few CASSATGNTEAFF TGTGCCAGCAGCGCGACAGGGAACACTGAAGCTTTCTTT
TRBJ1-3 NA TRBV19 NA CASSILQGSTIYF TGTGCCAGTAGTATATTACAGGGAAGCACCATATATTTT
TRBJ2-2 NA TRBV5-5 NA CASRNGVNTGELFF TGTGCCAGCAGGAACGGGGTCAACACCGGGGAGCTGTTTTTT
TRBJ1-1 NA TRBV6-5 once CASNREGEAFF TGTGCCAGCAACAGGGAAGGTGAAGCTTTCTTT
TRBJ2-1 TRBD2 TRBV4-1 NA CASSPSGTSGSGNEQFF TGCGCCAGCAGCCCGTCCGGGACTAGCGGGAGCGGCAATGAGCAGTTCTTC
TRBJ1-1 NA TRBV29-1 NA CSVEDFRRGGTEAFF TGCAGCGTTGAAGATTTTAGGAGGGGGGGCACTGAAGCTTTCTTT
TRBJ2-1 NA TRBV29-1 NA CSAARHAGTDGEQFF TGCAGCGCCGCACGTCATGCGGGAACGGACGGTGAGCAGTTCTTC
TRBJ2-5 NA TRBV29-1 NA CSVDIASIQETQYF TGCAGCGTTGATATAGCTAGCATACAAGAGACCCAGTACTTC
TRBJ2-5 TRBD2 TRBV27 NA CASSPGLAGGEETQYF TGTGCCAGCAGTCCCGGACTAGCGGGAGGAGAAGAGACCCAGTACTTC
TRBJ1-1 TRBD1 TRBV7-9 NA CASSSPRGPYTEAFF TGTGCCAGCAGCTCGCCCAGGGGGCCTTACACTGAAGCTTTCTTT
TRBJ1-2 NA TRBV7-8 NA CASSLHFEGYTF TGTGCCAGCAGCTTACACTTCGAGGGCTACACCTTC